What follows are 3 T cell receptor beta chains derived from one specimen sequenced in a study of Graves' ophthalmopathy and Graves' hyperthyroidism. Beta-chain TCR CDR3 regions were amplified from RNA transcripts. The library came from an HTBI-primed first-round RT-PCR and a second-round multiplex PCR. TCRdb fed the multiplex PCR reads into MiXCR, producing one record per CDR3 protein. The repertoire holds hundreds of thousands of distinct CDR3 sequences, over 40% seen once, with over 2.5% in the top ten. What was sequenced was peripheral blood. These receptor sequences come from an adult man with Graves' ophthalmopathy.

In its sample, this clonotype was seen many times. The J gene is TRBJ1-4, the V gene TRBV15; TRBD1 aligns across 7 bases. Per the germline V gene, CDR1 is LNHNV and CDR2 is YYDKDF (reference sequence). The ends lost 3 bases at V and 8 bases at J; junction bases unmatched: 6. The CDR3 runs to 14 residues. The CDR3: CATSSPDRAEKLFF. The CDR3 DNA follows: TGTGCCACCAGCAGCCCCGACAGGGCCGAAAAACTGTTTTTT.

Points on this clonotype: A read error may be the cause here, since a much bigger clone is one base away. This CDR3 is missing its conserved last phenylalanine or tryptophan, likely due to a read error. The chain is built from TRBV25-1 and TRBJ1-1; D unclear. V was pared by 6 bases and J by 4 bases, with 15 bases between. CDR3 length: 14 residues. Germline assignment: CDR1 MGHDK and CDR2 SYGVNS. The CDR3 DNA reads TGTGCCAGCAGACCCGGGGTGGGAGGCACTGAAGCTTTCCTT. Protein product: CASRPGVGGTEAFL.

This clonotype was counted a few times. V is TRBV9 and J is TRBJ2-2, with D maybe TRBD1 (6 bases). V was clipped by 0 bases and J by 4 bases, with 13 bases between them. The CDR3 runs 16 residues. Germline V CDR1 and CDR2: SGDLS, YYNGEE. The CDR3 sequence: CASSVELQGATGELFF. The CDR3 DNA reads as TGTGCCAGCAGCGTAGAGCTACAGGGAGCCACCGGGGAGCTGTTTTTT.